Shown below are 24 T cell receptor beta chains from a single sample sequenced in a study of control samples from healthy donors and cancer patients. Data came from immunoSEQ multiplex PCR; TCRdb stores just in-frame clones and leaves some out. The repertoire holds some 96,000 clones, with approximately 95% as singletons. The sequenced material came from blood. These receptors were obtained from a man younger than 35 in good health.

This clone appeared a single time. The chain carries TRBV25-1 and TRBJ1-2; 7 bases fit TRBD1. Germline assignment: CDR1 MGHDK and CDR2 SYGVNS. This CDR3 has 15 residues. The junction had 4 bases not matched to a gene; V was cut back by 1 base and J by 2 bases. CDR3 bases: TGTGCCAGCAGTGAATCCCAGACAGGGAACTATGGCTACACCTTC. Its translation is CASSESQTGNYGYTF.

This CDR3 reads CASSLVETQYF. CDR3 coding DNA: TGTGCCAGCAGCTTGGTGGAGACCCAGTACTTC. The chain joins TRBV5-6 to TRBJ2-5, with unresolved D. Looked up from germline, CDR1 is SGHDT and CDR2 is YYEEEE. V was pared by 0 bases and J by 5 bases, with 2 bases between. This CDR3 has 11 residues.

This clone was recorded only once. The chain employs TRBV19 and TRBJ1-4, with unresolved D. Trimming removed 6 bases at V and 1 base at J, with 12 bases between. CDR1 and CDR2 (germline): LNHDA, SQIVND (reference sequence). CDR3 size: 15 residues. CDR3 nucleotide sequence: TGTGCCAGTAGACCCATACGGGGAACTAATGAAAAACTGTTTTTT. Translation gives CASRPIRGTNEKLFF.

This chain links TRBV27 with TRBJ2-1; D is perhaps TRBD1 or TRBD2 (6 bases each). Germline-derived CDR1 and CDR2 are MNHEY and SMNVEV (reference sequence). V lost 8 bases and J lost 9, with 17 bases in between. This CDR3 region has 13 residues. The CDR3 nucleotides are TGTGCCAGCGGGCCGGGGGCGTTCGGTGAGCAGTTCTTC. Amino acids: CASGPGAFGEQFF.

This clone showed up just once. V gene TRBV6-2 or TRBV6-3 combines with J gene TRBJ2-5; D gene unclear. This CDR3 region has 11 residues. The germline V gene has CDR1 MNHEY and CDR2 SVGEGT. The V and J ends lost 0 bases and 7 bases respectively, with 3 bases between them. The CDR3 loop reads CASSYSGTQYF. CDR3 nucleotide sequence: TGTGCCAGCAGTTACTCGGGGACCCAGTACTTC.

The chain has TRBV29-1 and TRBJ1-2, with no clear D. Per germline, CDR1 SQVTM and CDR2 ANQGSEA. Trimming stripped 1 base from V and 8 bases from J, with 8 bases between. This CDR3 contains 11 residues. CDR3 DNA sequence: TGCAGCGTTGAAGGGGTGGGCGGCTACACCTTC. Translation: CSVEGVGGYTF.

V is TRBV21-1 and J is TRBJ2-7; the table's D call of TRBD1 was not tested on the DNA. TRBV21-1 is an annotated pseudogene. This CDR3 has 13 amino acids. The DNA for the CDR3 is TGTGCCAGCAGCACGGGACATTCCTACGAGCAGTACTTC. It translates to CASSTGHSYEQYF.

This clone was counted once. This chain links TRBV5-8 with TRBJ2-3; TRBD1 aligns across 8 bases. V lost 0 bases and J lost 2; bases outside the gene matches: 17. Germline V gene lookup returns CDR1 SGHTS and CDR2 YDEGEE. The CDR3 loop spans 20 amino acids. CDR3 loop: CASSLEQGVLGLFFTDTQYF. The CDR3 DNA follows: TGTGCCAGCAGCTTGGAACAGGGGGTGCTAGGCTTGTTTTTCACAGATACGCAGTATTTT.

The J gene is TRBJ2-3, the V gene TRBV1; no check of the table's D call, TRBD2, against the DNA was made. TRBV1 is marked as a pseudogene. The CDR3 is made up of 18 amino acids. Here the CDR3 reads CTSSQEGGTSPSTDTQYF. The DNA for the CDR3 is TGCACCAGCAGCCAAGAAGGTGGGACTAGCCCCAGCACAGATACGCAGTATTTT.

The CDR3 sequence: CASSVAGGPPSSTDTQYF. The CDR3 nucleotides read TGTGCCAGCAGCGTCGCGGGGGGGCCCCCCTCTAGCACAGATACGCAGTATTTT. This chain links TRBV9 with TRBJ2-3; 9 nucleotides align to TRBD2. This CDR3 comprises 18 residues. CDR1 is SGDLS, CDR2 YYNGEE, per germline. The ends lost 2 bases at V and 0 bases at J; junction bases unmatched: 10.

This chain connects TRBV5-1 to TRBJ1-1; 7 bases line up with TRBD1. Germline loops: CDR1 SGHRS, CDR2 YFSETQ. V lost 4 bases to trimming and J lost 1 base; unmatched junction nucleotides: 4. The CDR3 extends over 14 amino acids. The CDR3 coding sequence is TGCGCCAGCAGCCAAGGACAGGCGAACACTGAAGCTTTCTTT. This sequence encodes CASSQGQANTEAFF.

The rearrangement uses TRBV7-8 and TRBJ2-1, with 8 bases fitting TRBD2. The germline V gene encodes CDR1 SGHVS and CDR2 FQNEAQ. After removal of 7 bases from V and 1 base from J, the junction contained 3 bases not matched to a gene. The CDR3 spans 14 residues. The CDR3 sequence is CASTGTRSYNEQFF. The CDR3 DNA reads as TGTGCCAGCACCGGGACTAGGTCCTACAATGAGCAGTTCTTC.

The genes are TRBV27 and TRBJ1-5, with 7 bases that match TRBD1. The CDR3 loop spans 16 amino acids. The germline CDR1 and CDR2 sequences are MNHEY and SMNVEV (reference sequence). With V trimmed by 6 bases and J by 6 bases, 14 bases remained unmatched. This CDR3 is CASSPNLARDSQPQHF. As DNA, the CDR3 is TGTGCCAGCAGCCCTAACCTGGCCCGGGACAGTCAGCCCCAGCATTTT.

The J gene is TRBJ2-7, the V gene TRBV4-2, with D possibly matching TRBD2 (5 bases). Trimming pared 1 base from V and 3 bases from J, leaving 13 bases between. Germline CDR1 is LGHNA and CDR2 is YNFKEQ. The CDR3 extends over 15 amino acids. This CDR3 reads CASSQVVGEGYEQYF. DNA for the CDR3: TGTGCCAGCAGCCAAGTCGTGGGAGAGGGCTACGAGCAGTACTTC.

This chain joins TRBV2 and TRBJ1-4; TRBD1 is a possible D gene (5 bases). V was shortened by 5 bases and J by 5 bases, with 15 bases between the two germline ends. Germline V gene sequence: CDR1 SNHLY, CDR2 FYNNEI. The CDR3 is 15 amino acids. In DNA, the CDR3 is TGTGCCAGCAGTACCCGACAGAGCCTAAATGAAAAACTGTTTTTT. Translating it yields CASSTRQSLNEKLFF. Complete variable domain (other parts from reference TRBV2 and TRBJ1-4): EPEVTQTPSHQVTQMGQEVILRCVPISNHLYFYWYRQILGQKVEFLVSFYNNEISEKSEIFDDQFSVERPDGSNFTLKIRSTKLEDSAMYFCASSTRQSLNEKLFFGSGTQLSVL.

The rearrangement joins TRBV10-1 to TRBJ1-2, with TRBD1 identical over 7 bases. V lost 4 bases and J lost 4; bases outside the gene matches: 9. The CDR3 length is 15 residues. Germline CDR1 and CDR2: WNHNN and SYGVQD (reference sequence). CDR3 DNA: TGCGCCAGCAGTGGGGAGACAGGGCCGACCTATGGCTACACCTTC. It translates to CASSGETGPTYGYTF.

V and J are TRBV30 and TRBJ1-4; 8 bases map to TRBD1. CDR1 is GTSNPN and CDR2 is SVGIG in the germline V gene (reference sequence). The CDR3 consists of 14 residues. Losses at the gene ends were 5 bases for V and 7 bases for J; bases not matched to a gene: 9. The DNA of the CDR3 is TGTGCCTGGGAACACGACAGGGGAGCTGAAAAACTGTTTTTT. It yields the protein CAWEHDRGAEKLFF.

This sequence joins TRBV27 and TRBJ2-3; no firm D call. CDR1 and CDR2 (germline): MNHEY, SMNVEV (reference sequence). V was trimmed by 3 bases and J by 6 bases, leaving 13 bases between them. This CDR3 is built from 14 residues. The CDR3 DNA reads as TGTGCCAGCAGTTTCCTCGAGTCTAGGGATACGCAGTATTTT. Encoded protein: CASSFLESRDTQYF.

V and J are TRBV4-3 and TRBJ2-7; D remains ambiguous. This CDR3 contains 13 residues. V dropped 0 bases and J dropped 3 bases, with 6 bases sitting between them. Germline V gives CDR1 LGHNA, CDR2 YSLEER. CDR3 bases: TGCGCCAGCAGCCAAGATTTGTTCTACGAGCAGTACTTC. Translated, it gives CASSQDLFYEQYF.

CDR3 sequence: CASSLEGQEAFF. In nucleotides, the CDR3 is TGCGCCAGCAGCTTGGAGGGACAGGAAGCTTTCTTT. V usage is TRBV5-1 and J usage is TRBJ1-1; TRBD1 matches 7 bases. The germline V gene encodes CDR1 SGHRS and CDR2 YFSETQ. The CDR3 consists of 12 residues. V dropped 0 bases and J dropped 8; count of bases not matched to a gene: 1.

This sequence joins TRBV5-1 and TRBJ1-1; 7 bases match TRBD1. The CDR3 contains 14 residues. Germline V gene sequence: CDR1 SGHRS, CDR2 YFSETQ. Trimming at V came to 4 bases and at J to 4 bases, leaving 7 bases not matched to a gene. The CDR3 nucleotides read TGCGCCAGCAGCCTGTCGACAGGGAGCACTGAAGCTTTCTTT. Translation: CASSLSTGSTEAFF. The full variable domain, with the rest looked up from reference TRBV5-1 and TRBJ1-1, is KAGVTQTPRYLIKTRGQQVTLSCSPISGHRSVSWYQQTPGQGLQFLFEYFSETQRNKGNFPGRFSGRQFSNSRSEMNVSTLELGDSALYLCASSLSTGSTEAFFGQGTRLTVV.

The CDR3 bases are TGTGCCAGCAGCTTAATGGCGGGGGGAGCCTACGAGCAGTACTTC. It encodes CASSLMAGGAYEQYF. The chain recombines TRBV7-3 with TRBJ2-7, with TRBD2 matching over 8 bases. The CDR3 runs 15 residues. CDR1 is SGHTA, CDR2 FQGTGA, per germline. The junction had 4 bases not matched to a gene; V was cut back by 1 base and J by 2 bases. Looking up the rest from reference TRBV7-3 and TRBJ2-7 gives the full variable domain: GAGVSQTPSNKVTEKGKYVELRCDPISGHTALYWYRQSLGQGPEFLIYFQGTGAADDSGLPNDRFFAVRPEGSVSTLKIQRTERGDSAVYLCASSLMAGGAYEQYFGPGTRLTVT.

This clone was counted once. The V gene is TRBV6-4, the J gene TRBJ1-1; D not resolved. The CDR3 extends over 13 amino acids. Germline V gene sequence: CDR1 MRHNA, CDR2 SNTAGT. Deletions cut 0 bases from V and 9 bases from J, with 11 bases between. The CDR3 region is CASSDSSSVKAFF. The CDR3 DNA is TGTGCCAGCAGTGACTCCAGTAGCGTTAAAGCTTTCTTT.

The gene calls are TRBV29-1 and TRBJ1-2; D unresolved. The V gene's germline CDR1 is SQVTM and CDR2 ANQGSEA. Trimming shortened V by 2 bases and J by 2 bases, and 12 bases separated the two germline ends. The CDR3 loop spans 14 amino acids. Written as DNA, the CDR3 is TGCAGCGTTGAATCAGGATCCAAAAACTATGGCTACACCTTC. Amino acid sequence: CSVESGSKNYGYTF.